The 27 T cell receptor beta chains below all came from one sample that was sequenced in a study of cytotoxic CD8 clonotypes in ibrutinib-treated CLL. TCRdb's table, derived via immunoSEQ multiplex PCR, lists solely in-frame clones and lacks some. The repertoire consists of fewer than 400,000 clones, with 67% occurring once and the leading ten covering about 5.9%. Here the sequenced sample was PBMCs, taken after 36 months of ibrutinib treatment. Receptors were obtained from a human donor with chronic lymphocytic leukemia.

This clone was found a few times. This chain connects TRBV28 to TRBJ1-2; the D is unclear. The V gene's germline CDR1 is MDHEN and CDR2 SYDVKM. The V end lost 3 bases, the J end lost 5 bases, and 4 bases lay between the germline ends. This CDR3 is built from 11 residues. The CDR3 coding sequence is TGTGCCAGCAGTTTCCTATATGGCTACACCTTC. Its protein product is CASSFLYGYTF.

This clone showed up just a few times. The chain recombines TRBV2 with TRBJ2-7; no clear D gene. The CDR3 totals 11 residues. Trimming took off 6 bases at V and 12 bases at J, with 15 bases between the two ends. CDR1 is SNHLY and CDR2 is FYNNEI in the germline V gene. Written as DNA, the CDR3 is TGTGCCAGCAGCCTCGGTAGTGGTATGTACTTC. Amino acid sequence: CASSLGSGMYF.

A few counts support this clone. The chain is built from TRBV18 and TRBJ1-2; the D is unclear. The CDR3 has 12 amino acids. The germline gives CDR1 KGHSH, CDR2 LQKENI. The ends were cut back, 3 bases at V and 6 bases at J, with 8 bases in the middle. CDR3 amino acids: CASSPSSDGYTF. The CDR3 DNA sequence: TGTGCCAGCTCACCTAGTTCGGATGGCTACACCTTC.

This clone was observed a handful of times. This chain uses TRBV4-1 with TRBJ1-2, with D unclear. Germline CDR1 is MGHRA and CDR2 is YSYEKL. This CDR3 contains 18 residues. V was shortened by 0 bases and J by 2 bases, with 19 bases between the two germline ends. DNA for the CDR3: TGCGCCAGCAGCCAAGATGTCTCCCGAGCGGTACAGAACTATGGCTACACCTTC. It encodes CASSQDVSRAVQNYGYTF.

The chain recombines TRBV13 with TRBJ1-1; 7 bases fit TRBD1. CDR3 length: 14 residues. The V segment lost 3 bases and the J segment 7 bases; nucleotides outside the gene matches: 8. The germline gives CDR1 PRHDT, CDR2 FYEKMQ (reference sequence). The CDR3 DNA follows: TGTGCCAGCAGCTTTACAGGGGCGCGTTTTGAAGCTTTCTTT. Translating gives CASSFTGARFEAFF.

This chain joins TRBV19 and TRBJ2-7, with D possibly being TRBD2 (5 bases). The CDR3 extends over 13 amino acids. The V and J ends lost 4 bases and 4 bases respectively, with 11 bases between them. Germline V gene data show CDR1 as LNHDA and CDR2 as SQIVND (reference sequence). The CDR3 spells CASSNEGLYEQYF. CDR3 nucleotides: TGTGCCAGTAGTAACGAAGGACTGTACGAGCAGTACTTC.

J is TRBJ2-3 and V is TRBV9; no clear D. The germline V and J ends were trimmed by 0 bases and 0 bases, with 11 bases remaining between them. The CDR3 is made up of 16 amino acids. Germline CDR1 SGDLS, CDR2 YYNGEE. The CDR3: CASSVEPVGSTDTQYF. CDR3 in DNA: TGTGCCAGCAGCGTAGAGCCAGTGGGGAGCACAGATACGCAGTATTTT. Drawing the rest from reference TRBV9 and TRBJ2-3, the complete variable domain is DSGVTQTPKHLITATGQRVTLRCSPRSGDLSVYWYQQSLDQGLQFLIQYYNGEERAKGNILERFSAQQFPDLHSELNLSSLELGDSALYFCASSVEPVGSTDTQYFGPGTRLTVL.

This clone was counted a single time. CDR3 residues: CATGTSGYEQYF. DNA of the CDR3: TGTGCCACCGGGACTAGCGGCTACGAGCAGTACTTC. The chain recombines TRBV2 with TRBJ2-7; 11 bases are a match to TRBD2. CDR1 and CDR2 from the germline V gene are SNHLY and FYNNEI. Trimming at V came to 10 bases and at J to 3 bases, leaving 2 bases not matched to a gene. The CDR3 sequence is 12 residues long.

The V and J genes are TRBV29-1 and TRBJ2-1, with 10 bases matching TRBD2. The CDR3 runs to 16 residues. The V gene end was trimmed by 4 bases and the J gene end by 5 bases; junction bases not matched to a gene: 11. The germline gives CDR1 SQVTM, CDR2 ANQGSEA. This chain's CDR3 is CSVGSGRRGSHNEQFF. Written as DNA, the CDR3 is TGCAGCGTTGGTAGCGGGAGGAGAGGGTCCCACAATGAGCAGTTCTTC.

This CDR3 reads CASSSLGGSSGGSYEQYF. For the CDR3, the DNA is TGTGCCAGCAGCTCTCTTGGTGGATCTAGCGGGGGCTCCTACGAGCAGTACTTC. The chain joins TRBV7-3 to TRBJ2-7; 10 nucleotides line up with TRBD2. V dropped 4 bases and J dropped 0; count of bases not matched to a gene: 12. Germline CDR1 and CDR2: SGHTA and FQGTGA. The CDR3 consists of 18 residues.

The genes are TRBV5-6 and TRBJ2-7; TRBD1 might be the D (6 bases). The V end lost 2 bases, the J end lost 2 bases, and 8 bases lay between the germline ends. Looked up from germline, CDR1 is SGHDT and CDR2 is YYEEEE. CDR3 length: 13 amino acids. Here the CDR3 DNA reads TGTGCCAGCAGCTTCGGACAGCCCTACGAGCAGTACTTC. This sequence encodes CASSFGQPYEQYF.

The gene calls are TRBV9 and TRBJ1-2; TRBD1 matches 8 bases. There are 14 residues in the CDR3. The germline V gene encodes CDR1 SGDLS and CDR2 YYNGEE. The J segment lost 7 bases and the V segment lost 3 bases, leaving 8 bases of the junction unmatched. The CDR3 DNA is TGTGCCAGCAGCGGAGACAGGGGTCTGAGTGGCTACACCTTC. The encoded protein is CASSGDRGLSGYTF.

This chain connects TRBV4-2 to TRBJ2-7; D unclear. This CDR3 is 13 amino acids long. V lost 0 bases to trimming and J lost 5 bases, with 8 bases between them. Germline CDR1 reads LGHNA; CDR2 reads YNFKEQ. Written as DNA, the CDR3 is TGTGCCAGCAGCCAAGATCAAAGGGACGAGCAGTACTTC. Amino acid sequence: CASSQDQRDEQYF.

The CDR3 region is CASSVGSGGREQYF. In nucleotides, the CDR3 is TGTGCCAGCAGCGTGGGTAGCGGGGGCCGCGAGCAGTACTTC. The rearrangement links TRBV9 to TRBJ2-7, with 9 bases that match TRBD2. The CDR3 sequence is 14 residues long. Germline V gives CDR1 SGDLS, CDR2 YYNGEE. V trimming: 2 bases; J trimming: 6 bases; junction bases outside the gene matches: 6.

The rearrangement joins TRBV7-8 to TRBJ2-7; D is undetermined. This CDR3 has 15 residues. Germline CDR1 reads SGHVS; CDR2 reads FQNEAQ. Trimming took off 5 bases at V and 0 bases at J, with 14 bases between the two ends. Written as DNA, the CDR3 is TGTGCCAGCAGCCCGACAAGGGCAGCCTCCTACGAGCAGTACTTC. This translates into CASSPTRAASYEQYF.

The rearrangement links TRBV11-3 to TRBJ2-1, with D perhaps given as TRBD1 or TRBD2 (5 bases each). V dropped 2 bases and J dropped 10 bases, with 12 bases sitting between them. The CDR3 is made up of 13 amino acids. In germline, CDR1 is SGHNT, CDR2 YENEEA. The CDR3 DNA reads TGTGCCAGCAGCTTATGGTTAGGGACGGAGCAGTTCTTC. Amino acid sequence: CASSLWLGTEQFF.

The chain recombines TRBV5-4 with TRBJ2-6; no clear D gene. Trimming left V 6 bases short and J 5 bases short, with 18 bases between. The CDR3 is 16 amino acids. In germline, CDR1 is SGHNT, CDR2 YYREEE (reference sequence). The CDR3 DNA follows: TGTGCCAGCATTGTAACCGTACAAAGTCGGGCCAACGTCCTGACTTTC. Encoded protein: CASIVTVQSRANVLTF.

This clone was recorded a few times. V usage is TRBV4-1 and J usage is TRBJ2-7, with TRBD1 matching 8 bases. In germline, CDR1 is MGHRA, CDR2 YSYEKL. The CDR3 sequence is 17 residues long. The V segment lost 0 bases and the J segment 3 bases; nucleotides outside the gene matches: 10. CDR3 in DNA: TGCGCCAGCAGCCAAGACGGGCCAGGGGGCGTCTACTACGAGCAGTACTTC. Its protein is CASSQDGPGGVYYEQYF.

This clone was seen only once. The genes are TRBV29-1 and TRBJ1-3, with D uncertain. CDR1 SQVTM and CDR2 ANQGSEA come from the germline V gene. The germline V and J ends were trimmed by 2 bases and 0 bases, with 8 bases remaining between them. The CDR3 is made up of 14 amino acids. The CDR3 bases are TGCAGCGTTGAATTACCGGGCTCTGGAAACACCATATATTTT. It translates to CSVELPGSGNTIYF.

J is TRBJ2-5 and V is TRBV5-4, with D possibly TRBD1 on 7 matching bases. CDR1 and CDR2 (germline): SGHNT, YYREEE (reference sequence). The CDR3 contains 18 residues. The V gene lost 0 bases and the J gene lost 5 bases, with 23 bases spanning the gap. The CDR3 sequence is CASSLAGSGGGRGETQYF. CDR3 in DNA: TGTGCCAGCAGCTTGGCCGGGAGTGGAGGGGGCCGGGGGGAGACCCAGTACTTC.

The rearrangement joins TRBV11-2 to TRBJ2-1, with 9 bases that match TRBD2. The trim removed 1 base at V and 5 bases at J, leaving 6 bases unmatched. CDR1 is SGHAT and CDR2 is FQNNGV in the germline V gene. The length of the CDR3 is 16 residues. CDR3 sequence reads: CASSLAAGGEDNEQFF. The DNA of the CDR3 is TGTGCCAGCAGCTTAGCGGCGGGAGGGGAGGACAATGAGCAGTTCTTC. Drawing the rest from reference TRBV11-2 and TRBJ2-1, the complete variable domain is EAGVAQSPRYKIIEKRQSVAFWCNPISGHATLYWYQQILGQGPKLLIQFQNNGVVDDSQLPKDRFSAERLKGVDSTLKIQPAKLEDSAVYLCASSLAAGGEDNEQFFGPGTRLTVL.

In nucleotides, the CDR3 is TGTGCCAGCAGTTCTAGGACAGTCAAGAACACCGGGGAGCTGTTTTTT. Its translation: CASSSRTVKNTGELFF. The genes are TRBV28 and TRBJ2-2; a possible D gene is TRBD1 (6 bases). Trimming removed 4 bases at V and 1 base at J, with 13 bases between. Germline values: CDR1 MDHEN, CDR2 SYDVKM. The CDR3 is 16 residues long.

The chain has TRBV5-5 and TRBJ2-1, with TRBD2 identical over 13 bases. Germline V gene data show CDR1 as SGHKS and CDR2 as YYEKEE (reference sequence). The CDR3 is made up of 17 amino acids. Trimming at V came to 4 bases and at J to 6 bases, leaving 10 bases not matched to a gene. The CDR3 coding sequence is TGTGCCAGCAGCCGAAGACTAGCGGGAGGAGGAGGCAATGAGCAGTTCTTC. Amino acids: CASSRRLAGGGGNEQFF.

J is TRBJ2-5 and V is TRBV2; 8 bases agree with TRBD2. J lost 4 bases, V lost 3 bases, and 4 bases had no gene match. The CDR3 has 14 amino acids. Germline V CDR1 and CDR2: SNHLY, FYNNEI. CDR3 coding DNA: TGTGCCAGCAGTGATCGGGGGGGAGGAGAGACCCAGTACTTC. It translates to CASSDRGGGETQYF.

The CDR3 here is CASSESEYTEAFF. The CDR3 DNA is TGTGCCAGCAGTGAATCAGAGTACACTGAAGCTTTCTTT. This chain connects TRBV2 to TRBJ1-1; D is unclear. This CDR3 region has 13 residues. Germline values: CDR1 SNHLY, CDR2 FYNNEI. Deletions cut 2 bases from V and 3 bases from J, with 7 bases between. Drawing the rest from reference TRBV2 and TRBJ1-1, the complete variable domain is EPEVTQTPSHQVTQMGQEVILRCVPISNHLYFYWYRQILGQKVEFLVSFYNNEISEKSEIFDDQFSVERPDGSNFTLKIRSTKLEDSAMYFCASSESEYTEAFFGQGTRLTVV.

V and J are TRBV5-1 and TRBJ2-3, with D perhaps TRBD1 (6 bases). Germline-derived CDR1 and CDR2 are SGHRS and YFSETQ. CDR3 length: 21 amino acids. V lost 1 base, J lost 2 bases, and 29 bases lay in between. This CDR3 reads CASSLYGWGHQEDTTTDTQYF. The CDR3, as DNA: TGCGCCAGCAGCTTGTACGGCTGGGGGCATCAGGAGGACACCACCACAGATACGCAGTATTTT.

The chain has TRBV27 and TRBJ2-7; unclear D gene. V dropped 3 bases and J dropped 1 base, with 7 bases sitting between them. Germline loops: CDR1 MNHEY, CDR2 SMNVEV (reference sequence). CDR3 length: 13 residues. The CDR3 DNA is TGTGCCAGCAGTTTCCACAAATCCTACGAGCAGTACTTC. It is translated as CASSFHKSYEQYF.